These 3 T cell receptor beta chains were sequenced from one sample in a study of CD8+CD57+ T cells in acquired aplastic anemia. CDR3 and TCR beta VDJ profiling relied on a genomic DNA template. TCRdb recomputed calls from the reads with MiXCR, one row per CDR3 protein. The data contain some 170,000 distinct CDR3 sequences, around half of them singletons. The sequenced patients had an expansion of CD8+CD57+ cells seen by flow cytometry. The source material was sorted CD4+, CD8+, or CD8+CD57+ T cells (not recorded which) from PBMCs. All receptors come from a human donor with aplastic anemia.

This clonotype was detected ten times or more. The chain joins TRBV6-1 to TRBJ1-2; no definite D call. CDR1 and CDR2 (germline): MNHNS, SASEGT. V was trimmed by 11 bases and J by 4 bases, leaving 20 bases between them. The CDR3 runs 14 residues. CDR3 DNA sequence: TGTGCCTCCTACTCCTCCGGACCCACCTATGGCTACACCTTC. It specifies CASYSSGPTYGYTF.

This clonotype was counted between two and nine times. The chain uses TRBV7-8 and TRBJ2-7, with D perhaps being TRBD1 or TRBD2 (5 bases each). CDR3 length: 12 amino acids. V was pared by 6 bases and J by 2 bases, with 8 bases between. Germline loops: CDR1 SGHVS, CDR2 FQNEAQ. The CDR3 coding sequence is TGTGCCAGCAGGGGGGTCGCCTACGAGCAGTACTTC. This gives the protein CASRGVAYEQYF.

This clonotype occurred many times. This chain joins TRBV2 and TRBJ2-1, with TRBD2 identical over 10 bases. This CDR3 is 14 amino acids long. V was pared by 10 bases and J by 9 bases, with 12 bases of the junction left unmatched. Germline values: CDR1 SNHLY, CDR2 FYNNEI. The CDR3 sequence: CAIPGLASSLEQFF. CDR3 DNA: TGTGCCATTCCGGGACTAGCGTCGTCACTTGAGCAGTTCTTC.